This T cell receptor beta chain was sequenced during a study of beta chain features in type 1 diabetes. Study as a whole: Patients shared similar age, gender and cell yields with healthy donors.

Investigators reverse transcribed all isolated RNA, so they sequenced expressed TCRB transcripts. Here immunoSEQ multiplex PCR was the method, and the copy in TCRdb shows in-frame clones only, minus some. The sample holds 200,000 to 250,000 clones, approximately 11% seen once. CD45RO/CCR7/CD25/CD127/CD95/CD27 separated CD4+ naive, central memory, regulatory and stem cell-like memory cells by sorting. Worth noting for this clone: What it recognizes is unknown.

Study findings and constraints: At VDJ recombination sites, type 1 diabetes patients had fewer insertions and more deleted nucleotides. Type 1 diabetes patients showed a moderate but significant shortening of TCRB CDR3s in all four CD4+ subsets.

This clonotype was obtained from a man aged 18 to 35 in good health. The specimen was central memory CD4+ T cells from blood.

CDR3 residues: CASSYSAGVTDTQYF. CDR3 in DNA: TGTGCCAGCAGCTACAGCGCGGGAGTGACAGATACGCAGTATTTT. The chain employs TRBV7-2 and TRBJ2-3; 7 nucleotides line up with TRBD2. The germline V gene has CDR1 SGHTA and CDR2 FQGNSA. Unmatched junction bases numbered 7, after V lost 4 bases and J lost 3 bases. The CDR3 spans 15 residues.